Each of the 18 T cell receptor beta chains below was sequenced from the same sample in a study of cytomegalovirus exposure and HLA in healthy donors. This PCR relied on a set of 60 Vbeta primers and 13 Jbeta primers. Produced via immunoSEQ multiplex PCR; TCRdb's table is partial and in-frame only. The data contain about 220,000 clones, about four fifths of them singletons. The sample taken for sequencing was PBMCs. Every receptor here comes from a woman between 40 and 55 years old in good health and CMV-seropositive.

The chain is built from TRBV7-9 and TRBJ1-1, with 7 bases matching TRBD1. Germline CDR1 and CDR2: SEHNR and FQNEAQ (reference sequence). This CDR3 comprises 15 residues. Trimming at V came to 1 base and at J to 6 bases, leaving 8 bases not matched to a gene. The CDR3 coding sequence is TGTGCCAGCAGCTTAGGGCAGGGGGGTTTGTCTGAAGCTTTCTTT. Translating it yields CASSLGQGGLSEAFF.

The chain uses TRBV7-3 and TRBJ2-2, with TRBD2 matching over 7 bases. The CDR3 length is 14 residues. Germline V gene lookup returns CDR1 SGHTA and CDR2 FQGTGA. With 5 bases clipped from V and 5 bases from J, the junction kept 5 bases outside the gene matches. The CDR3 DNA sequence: TGTGCCAGCAGCCCCGAGGGAGGGACCGGGGAGCTGTTTTTT. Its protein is CASSPEGGTGELFF.

The CDR3 protein is CASSVVGRPNSPLHF. For the CDR3, the DNA is TGTGCCAGCAGCGTAGTTGGCAGGCCCAATTCACCCCTCCACTTT. The chain employs TRBV9 and TRBJ1-6; D call uncertain. Germline assignment: CDR1 SGDLS and CDR2 YYNGEE. The CDR3 is made up of 15 amino acids. Trimming stripped 0 bases from V and 7 bases from J, with 11 bases between.

CDR3 DNA sequence: TGCGCCAGCAGCTTGGTTGGCGGGAGGGGCGACGAGCAGTACTTC. This translates into CASSLVGGRGDEQYF. The rearrangement joins TRBV5-1 to TRBJ2-7, with TRBD2 matching over 9 bases. Trimming removed 0 bases from V and 5 bases from J; junction bases left unmatched: 6. The CDR3 length is 15 residues. The V gene's germline CDR1 is SGHRS and CDR2 YFSETQ.

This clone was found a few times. This CDR3 is CASSWENQPQHF. Written as DNA, the CDR3 is TGTGCCAGCAGTTGGGAGAATCAGCCCCAGCATTTT. The rearrangement uses TRBV28 and TRBJ1-5; unclear D gene. The V end was cut by 4 bases, the J end by 4 bases, with 5 bases between. The CDR3 length is 12 residues. CDR1 MDHEN and CDR2 SYDVKM come from the germline V gene.

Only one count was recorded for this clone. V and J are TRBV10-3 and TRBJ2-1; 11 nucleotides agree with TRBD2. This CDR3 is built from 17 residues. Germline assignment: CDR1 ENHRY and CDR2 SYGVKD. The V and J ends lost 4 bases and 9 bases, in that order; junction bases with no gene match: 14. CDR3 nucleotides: TGTGCCATCAGTGGACGCACTAGCGGGGGTCGGGGTATTGAGCAGTTCTTC. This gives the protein CAISGRTSGGRGIEQFF.

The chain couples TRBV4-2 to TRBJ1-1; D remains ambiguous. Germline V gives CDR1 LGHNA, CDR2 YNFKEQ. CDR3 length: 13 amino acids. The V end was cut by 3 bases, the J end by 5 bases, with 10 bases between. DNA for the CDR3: TGTGCCAGCAGCCAGAGGGTCGGGACTGAAGCTTTCTTT. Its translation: CASSQRVGTEAFF.

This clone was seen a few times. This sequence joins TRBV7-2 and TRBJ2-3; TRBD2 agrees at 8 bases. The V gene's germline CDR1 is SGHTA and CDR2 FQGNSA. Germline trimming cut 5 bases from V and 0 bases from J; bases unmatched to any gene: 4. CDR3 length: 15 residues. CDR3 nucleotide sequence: TGTGCCAGCAGCCCGGGGGGGCTTAGCACAGATACGCAGTATTTT. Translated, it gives CASSPGGLSTDTQYF.

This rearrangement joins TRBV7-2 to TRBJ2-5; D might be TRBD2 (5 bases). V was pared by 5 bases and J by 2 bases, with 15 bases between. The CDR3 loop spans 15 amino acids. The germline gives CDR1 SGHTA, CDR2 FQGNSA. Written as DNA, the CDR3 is TGTGCCAGCAGCCCCCTGCGGACTGATCAAGAGACCCAGTACTTC. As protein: CASSPLRTDQETQYF. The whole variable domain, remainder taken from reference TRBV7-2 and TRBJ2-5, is GAGVSQSPSNKVTEKGKDVELRCDPISGHTALYWYRQSLGQGLEFLIYFQGNSAPDKSGLPSDRFSAERTGGSVSTLTIQRTQQEDSAVYLCASSPLRTDQETQYFGPGTRLLVL.

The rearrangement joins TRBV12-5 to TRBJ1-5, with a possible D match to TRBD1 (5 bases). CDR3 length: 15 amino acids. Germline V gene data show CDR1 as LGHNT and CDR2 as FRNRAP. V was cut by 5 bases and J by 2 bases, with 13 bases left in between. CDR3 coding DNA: TGTGCTAGTGGTACGACAGATGTCGGCAATCAGCCCCAGCATTTT. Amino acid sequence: CASGTTDVGNQPQHF.

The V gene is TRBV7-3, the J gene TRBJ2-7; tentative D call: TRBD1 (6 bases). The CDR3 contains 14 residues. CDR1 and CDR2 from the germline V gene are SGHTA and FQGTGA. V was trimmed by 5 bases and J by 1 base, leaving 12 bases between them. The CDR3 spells CASSLYGQSYEQYF. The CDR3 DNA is TGTGCCAGCAGCCTCTACGGACAGTCCTACGAGCAGTACTTC.

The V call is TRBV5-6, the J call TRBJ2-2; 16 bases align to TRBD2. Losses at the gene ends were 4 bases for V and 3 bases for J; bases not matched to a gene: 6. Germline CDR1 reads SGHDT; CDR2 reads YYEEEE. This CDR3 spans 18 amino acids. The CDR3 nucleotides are TGTGCCAGCAGCGGGGGACTAGCGGGGGGGCCGGACACCGGGGAGCTGTTTTTT. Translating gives CASSGGLAGGPDTGELFF. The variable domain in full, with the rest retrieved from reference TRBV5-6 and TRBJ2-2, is DAGVTQSPTHLIKTRGQQVTLRCSPKSGHDTVSWYQQALGQGPQFIFQYYEEEERQRGNFPDRFSGHQFPNYSSELNVNALLLGDSALYLCASSGGLAGGPDTGELFFGEGSRLTVL.

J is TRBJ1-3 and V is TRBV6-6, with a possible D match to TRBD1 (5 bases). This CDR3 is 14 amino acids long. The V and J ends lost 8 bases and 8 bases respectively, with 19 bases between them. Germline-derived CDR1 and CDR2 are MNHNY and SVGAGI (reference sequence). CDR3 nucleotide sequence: TGTGCCAGCGGTACGAGGCTCGGGGGTTACACCATATATTTT. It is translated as CASGTRLGGYTIYF.

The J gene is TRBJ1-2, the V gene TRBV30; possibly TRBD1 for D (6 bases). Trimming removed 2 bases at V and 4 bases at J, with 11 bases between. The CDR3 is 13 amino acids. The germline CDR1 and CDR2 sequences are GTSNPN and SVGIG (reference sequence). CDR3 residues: CAWSISDSYGYTF. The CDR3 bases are TGTGCCTGGAGTATCTCGGACAGCTATGGCTACACCTTC. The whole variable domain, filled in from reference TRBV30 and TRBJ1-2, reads SQTIHQWPATLVQPVGSPLSLECTVEGTSNPNLYWYRQAAGRGLQLLFYSVGIGQISSEVPQNLSASRPQDRQFILSSKKLLLSDSGFYLCAWSISDSYGYTFGSGTRLTVV.

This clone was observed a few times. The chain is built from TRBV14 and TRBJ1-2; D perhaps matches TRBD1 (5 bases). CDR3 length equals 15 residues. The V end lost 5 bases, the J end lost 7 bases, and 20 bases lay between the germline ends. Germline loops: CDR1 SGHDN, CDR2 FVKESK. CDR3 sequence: CASSSSRAGVGGYTF. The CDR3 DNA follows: TGTGCCAGCAGCTCAAGCAGGGCCGGTGTTGGTGGCTACACCTTC.

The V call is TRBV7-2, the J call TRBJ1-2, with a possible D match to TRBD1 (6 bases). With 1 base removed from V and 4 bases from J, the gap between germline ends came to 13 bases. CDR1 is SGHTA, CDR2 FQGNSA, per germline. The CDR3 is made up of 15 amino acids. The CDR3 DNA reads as TGTGCCAGCAGCTTAGTCGGGGGGGCTGGCTATGGCTACACCTTC. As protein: CASSLVGGAGYGYTF.

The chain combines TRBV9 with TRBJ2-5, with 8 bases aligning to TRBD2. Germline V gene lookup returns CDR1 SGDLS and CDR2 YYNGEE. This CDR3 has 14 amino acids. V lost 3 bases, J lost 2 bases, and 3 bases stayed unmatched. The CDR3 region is CASSGGLAQETQYF. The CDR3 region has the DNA TGTGCCAGCAGCGGCGGACTAGCTCAAGAGACCCAGTACTTC.

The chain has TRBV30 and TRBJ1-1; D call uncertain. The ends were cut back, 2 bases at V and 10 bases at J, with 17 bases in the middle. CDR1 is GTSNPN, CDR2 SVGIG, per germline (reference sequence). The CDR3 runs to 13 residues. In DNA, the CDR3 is TGTGCCTGGAGTTTGGGGTTAGCGATTGGAGCTTTCTTT. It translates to CAWSLGLAIGAFF.